This T cell receptor (beta chain) was retrieved from a study of cytomegalovirus exposure and HLA in healthy donors. This clone was detected a few times. Primers: 60 Vbeta forward and 13 Jbeta reverse. TCRdb's copy holds only in-frame clones and misses some; the assay was immunoSEQ multiplex PCR. The table includes about 96,000 clones, 60% to 75% detected once. This sequence originates from a female donor in good health and CMV-seropositive. The sequencing sample was made of PBMCs.

CDR3 coding DNA: TGTGCCAGCAGCTTACGGAGGGCCGAGCAGTACTTC. Protein product: CASSLRRAEQYF. The chain is built from TRBV7-2 and TRBJ2-7; weak D call: TRBD2 (6 bases). The CDR3 is 12 residues long. Trimming removed 2 bases from V and 6 bases from J, with 8 bases in between. CDR1 is SGHTA, CDR2 FQGNSA, per germline.